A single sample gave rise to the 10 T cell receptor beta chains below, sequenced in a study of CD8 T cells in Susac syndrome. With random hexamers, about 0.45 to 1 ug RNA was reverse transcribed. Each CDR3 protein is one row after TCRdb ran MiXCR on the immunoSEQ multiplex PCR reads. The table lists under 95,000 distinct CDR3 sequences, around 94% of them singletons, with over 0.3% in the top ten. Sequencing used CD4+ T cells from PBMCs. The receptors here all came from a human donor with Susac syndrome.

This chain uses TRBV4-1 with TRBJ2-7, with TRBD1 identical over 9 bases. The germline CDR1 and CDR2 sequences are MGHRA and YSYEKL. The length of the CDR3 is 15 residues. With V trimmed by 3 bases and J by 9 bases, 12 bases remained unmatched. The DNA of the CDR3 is TGCGCCAGCAGCCATCCGGGACAGGGACTACGAGGGCAGTACTTC. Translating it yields CASSHPGQGLRGQYF.

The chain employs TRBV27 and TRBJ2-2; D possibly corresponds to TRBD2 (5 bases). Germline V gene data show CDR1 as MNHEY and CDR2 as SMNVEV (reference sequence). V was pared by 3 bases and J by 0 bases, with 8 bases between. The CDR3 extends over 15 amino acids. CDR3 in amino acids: CASSFWRANTGELFF. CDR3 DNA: TGTGCCAGCAGTTTCTGGCGGGCGAACACCGGGGAGCTGTTTTTT.

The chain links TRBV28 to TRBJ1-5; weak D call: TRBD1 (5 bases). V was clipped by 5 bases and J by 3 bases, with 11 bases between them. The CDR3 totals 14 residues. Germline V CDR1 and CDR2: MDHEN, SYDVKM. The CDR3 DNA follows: TGTGCCAGCAGTGTGGGACTGCACAATCAGCCCCAGCATTTT. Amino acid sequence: CASSVGLHNQPQHF.

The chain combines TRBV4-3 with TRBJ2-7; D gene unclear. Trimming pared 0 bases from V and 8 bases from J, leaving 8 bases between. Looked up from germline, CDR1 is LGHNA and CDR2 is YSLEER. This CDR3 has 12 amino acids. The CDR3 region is CASSQDHLKQYF. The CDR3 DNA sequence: TGCGCCAGCAGCCAAGATCACCTCAAGCAGTACTTC.

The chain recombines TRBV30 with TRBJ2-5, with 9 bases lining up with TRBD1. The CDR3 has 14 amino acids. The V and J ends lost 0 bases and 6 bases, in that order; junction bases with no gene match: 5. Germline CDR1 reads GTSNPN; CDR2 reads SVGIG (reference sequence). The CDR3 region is CAWSVGTGTKTQYF. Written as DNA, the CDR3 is TGTGCCTGGAGTGTAGGGACAGGGACGAAGACCCAGTACTTC.

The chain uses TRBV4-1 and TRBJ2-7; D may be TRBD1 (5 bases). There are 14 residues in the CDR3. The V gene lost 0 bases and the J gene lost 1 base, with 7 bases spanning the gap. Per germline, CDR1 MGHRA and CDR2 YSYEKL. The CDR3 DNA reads TGCGCCAGCAGCCAAGAAAGGGGATCCTACGAGCAGTACTTC. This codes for CASSQERGSYEQYF.

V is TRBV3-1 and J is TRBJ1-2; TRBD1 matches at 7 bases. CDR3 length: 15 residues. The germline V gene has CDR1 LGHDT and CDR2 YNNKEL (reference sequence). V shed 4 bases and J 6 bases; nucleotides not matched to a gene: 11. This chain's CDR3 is CASSLRQGEVNGYTF. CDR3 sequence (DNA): TGTGCCAGCAGCCTCCGACAGGGAGAAGTCAATGGCTACACCTTC.

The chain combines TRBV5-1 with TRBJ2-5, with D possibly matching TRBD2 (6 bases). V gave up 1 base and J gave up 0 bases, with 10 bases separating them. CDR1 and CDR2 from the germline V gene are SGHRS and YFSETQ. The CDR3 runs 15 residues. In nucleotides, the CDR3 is TGCGCCAGCAGCTTGCGGGGGACGTACCAAGAGACCCAGTACTTC. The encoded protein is CASSLRGTYQETQYF.

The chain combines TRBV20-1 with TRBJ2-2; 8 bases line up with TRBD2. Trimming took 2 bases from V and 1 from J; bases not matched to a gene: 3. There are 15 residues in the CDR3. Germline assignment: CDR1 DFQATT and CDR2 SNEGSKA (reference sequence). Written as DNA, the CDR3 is TGCAGTGCTAGAAACGGGGGGGTGAACACCGGGGAGCTGTTTTTT. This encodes CSARNGGVNTGELFF.

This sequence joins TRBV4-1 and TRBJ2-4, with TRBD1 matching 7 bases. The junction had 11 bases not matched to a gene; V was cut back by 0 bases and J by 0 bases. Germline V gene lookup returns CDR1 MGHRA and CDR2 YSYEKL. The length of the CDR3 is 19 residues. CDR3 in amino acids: CASSQERGTGDLAKNIQYF. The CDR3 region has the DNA TGCGCCAGCAGCCAAGAGAGGGGAACAGGGGATTTAGCCAAAAACATTCAGTACTTC.